This T cell receptor beta chain was obtained from a study of cytomegalovirus exposure and HLA in healthy donors. Note on this clone: One end of the junction varies from germline; a read error may be responsible.

PCR employed 60 Vbeta and 13 Jbeta primers. Measured with immunoSEQ multiplex PCR; TCRdb has only the in-frame clones, and not every one. Of roughly 73,000 clones in the sample, approximately 88% were seen once. The CDR3 consists of 14 residues. CDR1 is SSHAT and CDR2 is FNYEAQ in the germline V gene (reference sequence). This clonotype was obtained from a woman in her forties or fifties in good health and CMV-seronegative. The J gene is TRBJ2-2, the V gene TRBV7-7; D not resolved. Sequencing was carried out using PBMCs. The CDR3 reads CASSPYVSTGELFF. Written as DNA, the CDR3 is TGTGCTAGCAGCCCCTACGTGAGCACCGGGGAGCTGTTTTTT.